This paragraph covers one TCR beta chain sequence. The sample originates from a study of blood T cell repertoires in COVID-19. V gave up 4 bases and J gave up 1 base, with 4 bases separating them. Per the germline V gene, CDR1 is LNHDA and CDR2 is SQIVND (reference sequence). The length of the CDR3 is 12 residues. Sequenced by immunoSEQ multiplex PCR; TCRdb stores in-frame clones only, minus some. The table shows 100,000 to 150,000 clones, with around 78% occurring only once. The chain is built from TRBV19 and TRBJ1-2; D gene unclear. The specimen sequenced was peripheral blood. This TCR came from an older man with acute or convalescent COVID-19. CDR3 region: CASSRVNYGYTF. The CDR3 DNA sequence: TGTGCCAGTAGTAGAGTTAACTATGGCTACACCTTC. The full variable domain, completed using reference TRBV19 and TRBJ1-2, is DGGITQSPKYLFRKEGQNVTLSCEQNLNHDAMYWYRQDPGQGLRLIYYSQIVNDFQKGDIAEGYSVSREKKESFPLTVTSAQKNPTAFYLCASSRVNYGYTFGSGTRLTVV.